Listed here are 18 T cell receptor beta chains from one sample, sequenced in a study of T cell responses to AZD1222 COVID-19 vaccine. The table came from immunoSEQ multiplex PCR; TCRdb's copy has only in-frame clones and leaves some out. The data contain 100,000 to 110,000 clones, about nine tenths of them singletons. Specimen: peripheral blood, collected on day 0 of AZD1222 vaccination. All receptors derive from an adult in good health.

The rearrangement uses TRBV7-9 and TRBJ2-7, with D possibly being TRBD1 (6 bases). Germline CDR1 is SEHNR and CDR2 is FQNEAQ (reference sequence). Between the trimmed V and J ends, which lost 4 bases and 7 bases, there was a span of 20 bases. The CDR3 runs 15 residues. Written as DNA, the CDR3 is TGTGCCAGCAGCTCCTTAATCCCAGGGGTGAGGGAGCAGTACTTC. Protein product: CASSSLIPGVREQYF.

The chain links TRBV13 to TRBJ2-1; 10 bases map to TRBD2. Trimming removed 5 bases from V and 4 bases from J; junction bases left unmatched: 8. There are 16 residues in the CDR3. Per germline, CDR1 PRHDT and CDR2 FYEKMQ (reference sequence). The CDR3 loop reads CASSPRKLAGYNEQFF. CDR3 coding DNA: TGTGCCAGCAGCCCAAGGAAACTAGCGGGGTACAATGAGCAGTTCTTC. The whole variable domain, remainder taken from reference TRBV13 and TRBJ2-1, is AAGVIQSPRHLIKEKRETATLKCYPIPRHDTVYWYQQGPGQDPQFLISFYEKMQSDKGSIPDRFSAQQFSDYHSELNMSSLELGDSALYFCASSPRKLAGYNEQFFGPGTRLTVL.

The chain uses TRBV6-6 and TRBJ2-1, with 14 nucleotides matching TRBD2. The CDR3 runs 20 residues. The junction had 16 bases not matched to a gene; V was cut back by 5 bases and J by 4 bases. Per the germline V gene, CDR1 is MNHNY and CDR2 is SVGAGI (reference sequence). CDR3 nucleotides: TGTGCCAGCAGTCAAACCCTCACAGGGACTAGCGGGAGCATTTACAATGAGCAGTTCTTC. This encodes CASSQTLTGTSGSIYNEQFF.

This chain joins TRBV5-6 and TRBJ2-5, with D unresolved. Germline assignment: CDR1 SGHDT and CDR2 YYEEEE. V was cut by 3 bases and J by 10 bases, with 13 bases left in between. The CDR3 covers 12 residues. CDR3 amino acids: CASSSRPGNQYF. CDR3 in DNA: TGTGCCAGCAGCTCCCGCCCGGGTAACCAGTACTTC.

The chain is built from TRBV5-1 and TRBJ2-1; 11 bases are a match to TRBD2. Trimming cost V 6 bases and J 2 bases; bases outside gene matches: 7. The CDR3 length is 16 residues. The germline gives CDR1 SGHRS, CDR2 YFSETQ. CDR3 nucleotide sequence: TGCGCCAGCACTCCTGTAGCGGGAGGGCCCTACAATGAGCAGTTCTTC. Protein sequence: CASTPVAGGPYNEQFF.

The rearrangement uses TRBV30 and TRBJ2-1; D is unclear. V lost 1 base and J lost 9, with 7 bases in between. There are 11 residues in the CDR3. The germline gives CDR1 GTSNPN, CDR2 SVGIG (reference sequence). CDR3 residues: CAWSALVEQFF. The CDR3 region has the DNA TGTGCCTGGAGTGCCTTGGTTGAGCAGTTCTTC. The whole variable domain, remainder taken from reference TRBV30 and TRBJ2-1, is SQTIHQWPATLVQPVGSPLSLECTVEGTSNPNLYWYRQAAGRGLQLLFYSVGIGQISSEVPQNLSASRPQDRQFILSSKKLLLSDSGFYLCAWSALVEQFFGPGTRLTVL.

The chain's CDR3 is CASSLSRDSHGYTF. CDR3 coding DNA: TGTGCCAGCAGCCTCTCCCGGGACAGTCATGGCTACACCTTC. This chain uses TRBV27 with TRBJ1-2; TRBD1 aligns across 7 bases. J gave up 6 bases and V 6 bases, and 10 bases lay outside the gene matches. This CDR3 region has 14 residues. CDR1 is MNHEY, CDR2 SMNVEV, per germline (reference sequence).

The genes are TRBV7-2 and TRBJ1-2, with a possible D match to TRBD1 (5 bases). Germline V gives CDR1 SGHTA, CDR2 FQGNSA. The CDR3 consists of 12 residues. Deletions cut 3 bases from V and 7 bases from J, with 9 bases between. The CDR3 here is CASSFAGFGYTF. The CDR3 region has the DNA TGTGCCAGCAGCTTTGCAGGGTTTGGCTACACCTTC.

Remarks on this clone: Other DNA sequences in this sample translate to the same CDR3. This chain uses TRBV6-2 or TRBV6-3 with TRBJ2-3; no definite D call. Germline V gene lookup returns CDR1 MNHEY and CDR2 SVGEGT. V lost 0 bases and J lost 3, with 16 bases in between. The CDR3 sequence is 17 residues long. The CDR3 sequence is CASSYSLLETTTDTQYF. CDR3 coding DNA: TGTGCCAGCAGTTACTCGCTGCTAGAGACGACGACAGATACGCAGTATTTT.

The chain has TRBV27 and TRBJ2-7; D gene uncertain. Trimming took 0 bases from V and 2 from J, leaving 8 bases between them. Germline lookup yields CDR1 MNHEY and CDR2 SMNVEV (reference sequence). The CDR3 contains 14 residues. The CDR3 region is CASSLSAGTYEQYF. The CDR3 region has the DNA TGTGCCAGCAGTTTATCCGCAGGAACCTACGAGCAGTACTTC.

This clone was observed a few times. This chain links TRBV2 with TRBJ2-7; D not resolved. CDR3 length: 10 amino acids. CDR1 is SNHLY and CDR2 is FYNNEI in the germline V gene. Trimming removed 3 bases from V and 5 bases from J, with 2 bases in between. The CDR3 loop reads CASSENEQYF. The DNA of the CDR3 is TGTGCCAGCAGTGAGAACGAGCAGTACTTC.

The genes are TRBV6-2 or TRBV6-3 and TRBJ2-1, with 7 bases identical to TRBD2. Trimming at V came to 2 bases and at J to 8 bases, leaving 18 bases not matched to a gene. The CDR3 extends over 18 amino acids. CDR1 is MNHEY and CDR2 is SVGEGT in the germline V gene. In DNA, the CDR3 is TGTGCCAGCAGTTACCCCCTCTTGGTTTCGCGGGAGATGTATGAGCAGTTCTTC. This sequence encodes CASSYPLLVSREMYEQFF.

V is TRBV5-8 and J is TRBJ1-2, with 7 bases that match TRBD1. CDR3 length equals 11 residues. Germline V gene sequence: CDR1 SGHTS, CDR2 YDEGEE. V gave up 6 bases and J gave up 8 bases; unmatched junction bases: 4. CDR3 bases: TGTGCCAGCAAGGGGGCCCGGGGCTACACCTTC. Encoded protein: CASKGARGYTF.

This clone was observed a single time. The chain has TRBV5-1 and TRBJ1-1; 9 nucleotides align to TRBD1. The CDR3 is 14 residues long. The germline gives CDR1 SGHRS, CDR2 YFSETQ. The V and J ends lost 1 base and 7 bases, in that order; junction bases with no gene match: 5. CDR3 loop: CASSLITGGGEAFF. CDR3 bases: TGCGCCAGCAGCTTGATTACAGGGGGCGGTGAAGCTTTCTTT.

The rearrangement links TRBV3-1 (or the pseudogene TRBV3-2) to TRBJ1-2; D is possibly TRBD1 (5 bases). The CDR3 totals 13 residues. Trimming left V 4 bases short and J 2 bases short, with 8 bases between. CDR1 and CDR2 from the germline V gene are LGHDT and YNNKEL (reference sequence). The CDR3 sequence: CASSRDRNYGYTF. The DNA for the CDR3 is TGTGCCAGCAGCCGGGACCGAAACTATGGCTACACCTTC.

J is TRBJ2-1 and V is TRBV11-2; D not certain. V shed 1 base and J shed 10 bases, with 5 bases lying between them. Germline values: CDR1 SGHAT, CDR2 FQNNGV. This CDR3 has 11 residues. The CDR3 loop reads CASSLVIEQFF. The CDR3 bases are TGTGCCAGCAGCTTAGTAATCGAGCAGTTCTTC.

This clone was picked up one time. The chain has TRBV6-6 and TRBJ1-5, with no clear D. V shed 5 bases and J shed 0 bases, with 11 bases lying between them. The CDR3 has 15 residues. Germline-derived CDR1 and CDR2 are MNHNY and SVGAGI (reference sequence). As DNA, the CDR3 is TGTGCCAGCAGTCCCTCGGAAGGTAGCAATCAGCCCCAGCATTTT. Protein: CASSPSEGSNQPQHF.

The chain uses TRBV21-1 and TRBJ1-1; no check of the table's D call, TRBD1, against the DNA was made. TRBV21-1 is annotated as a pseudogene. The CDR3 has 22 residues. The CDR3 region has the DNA TGTGCCAGCAGCAAGGGGGACAGGACCACAAAGTTTCGGAGTTTCCTGGACACTGAAGCTTTCTTT. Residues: CASSKGDRTTKFRSFLDTEAFF.